Listed below are T cell receptor beta chains from one sample, sequenced in a study of blood T cell repertoires in COVID-19. The method was immunoSEQ multiplex PCR; TCRdb's version includes in-frame clones alone and lacks a portion of them. Of some 150,000 clones in the sample, 70% to 90% were seen once. The sequencing sample was made of peripheral blood. The receptors stem from an older woman with acute or convalescent COVID-19. The CDR3 runs from the conserved cysteine through the conserved F or W. Fields, in order: clone size, J gene, V gene, D gene, CDR3 protein. D genes are given only for firm matches. Size tells how often a clone was seen (once, few, many) or the class of an expanded clone, and some rows leave it out.

clone_size: NA
j_call: TRBJ2-5
v_call: TRBV15
d_call: NA
cdr3_aa: CATSRDRPGVETQYF

clone_size: once
j_call: TRBJ2-5
v_call: TRBV11-2
d_call: TRBD2
cdr3_aa: CASSLEAGGRRVTQYF

clone_size: few
j_call: TRBJ1-6
v_call: TRBV11-3
d_call: TRBD1
cdr3_aa: CASSRTGANSPLHF

clone_size: NA
j_call: TRBJ1-1
v_call: TRBV5-4
d_call: NA
cdr3_aa: CASSSPDTEAFF

clone_size: NA
j_call: TRBJ2-7
v_call: TRBV11-2
d_call: NA
cdr3_aa: CASSAAVRGSYEQYF

clone_size: NA
j_call: TRBJ1-4
v_call: TRBV29-1
d_call: NA
cdr3_aa: CSVTTGGANEKLFF

clone_size: NA
j_call: TRBJ1-1
v_call: TRBV6-5
d_call: TRBD1
cdr3_aa: CASRAGGAGDTEAFF

clone_size: NA
j_call: TRBJ2-1
v_call: TRBV28
d_call: TRBD2
cdr3_aa: CASRGGGLAYNEQFF

clone_size: NA
j_call: TRBJ2-3
v_call: TRBV9
d_call: NA
cdr3_aa: CASTRGGLTDTQYF

clone_size: few
j_call: TRBJ1-6
v_call: TRBV2
d_call: TRBD1
cdr3_aa: CASRLYGQGEPLHF

clone_size: NA
j_call: TRBJ2-4
v_call: TRBV19
d_call: TRBD2
cdr3_aa: CASSIIRGDRAKNIQYF

clone_size: NA
j_call: TRBJ1-5
v_call: TRBV6-5
d_call: TRBD1
cdr3_aa: CASSPQGAPPQHF

clone_size: NA
j_call: TRBJ1-2
v_call: TRBV6-5
d_call: TRBD1
cdr3_aa: CASSYTTGNYGYTF

clone_size: NA
j_call: TRBJ1-4
v_call: TRBV18
d_call: TRBD1
cdr3_aa: CASSTQGLDEKLFF

clone_size: NA
j_call: TRBJ1-2
v_call: TRBV27
d_call: TRBD1
cdr3_aa: CASRSGTENYGYTF